Listed here are 27 T cell receptor beta chains from one sample, sequenced in a study of cytomegalovirus exposure and HLA in healthy donors. This PCR relied on a set of 60 Vbeta primers and 13 Jbeta primers. Repertoires were generated with immunoSEQ multiplex PCR, while TCRdb's copy carries only in-frame clones and drops some. The sample records more than 110,000 clones, around 77% being singletons. Source material: PBMCs. These receptors all stem from a man younger than 45 in good health and CMV-seronegative.

On this clone: Different DNA sequences within this sample yield the same CDR3. The chain is built from TRBV11-2 and TRBJ2-7, with D unclear. The ends were cut back, 1 base at V and 3 bases at J, with 4 bases in the middle. The CDR3 contains 12 residues. Germline V lookup: CDR1 SGHAT, CDR2 FQNNGV. The CDR3 loop reads CASSLVSYEQYF. Written as DNA, the CDR3 is TGTGCCAGCAGCTTAGTCAGCTACGAGCAGTACTTC.

The chain is built from TRBV4-1 and TRBJ1-5, with D possibly TRBD1 on 5 matching bases. V was trimmed by 1 base and J by 6 bases, leaving 10 bases between them. Germline CDR1 is MGHRA and CDR2 is YSYEKL. This CDR3 contains 14 residues. The CDR3 coding sequence is TGCGCCAGCAGCCAAGCGCCCGGGGGTCAGCCCCAGCATTTT. Its protein product is CASSQAPGGQPQHF.

V is TRBV5-1 and J is TRBJ1-1, with TRBD1 matching 8 bases. The CDR3 consists of 13 residues. Germline-derived CDR1 and CDR2 are SGHRS and YFSETQ. Germline trimming cut 1 base from V and 12 bases from J; bases unmatched to any gene: 8. The CDR3 DNA follows: TGCGCCAGCAGCTTGAACGGACAGGGCGGGTCTTTCTTT. Translated: CASSLNGQGGSFF.

This CDR3 reads CASSSPVAGHWDTQYF. The CDR3 nucleotides read TGTGCCAGCAGTTCCCCGGTGGCGGGGCATTGGGATACGCAGTATTTT. This chain connects TRBV28 to TRBJ2-3, with D tentatively TRBD2 (6 bases). This CDR3 has 16 residues. Germline V gene sequence: CDR1 MDHEN, CDR2 SYDVKM. V gave up 4 bases and J gave up 6 bases, with 20 bases separating them.

The chain carries TRBV9 and TRBJ2-5, with 7 bases aligning to TRBD2. The CDR3 has 14 residues. J lost 2 bases, V lost 1 base, and 2 bases had no gene match. From germline, CDR1 is SGDLS and CDR2 YYNGEE. The CDR3 DNA reads TGTGCCAGCAGCGTACGGGGGGATCAAGAGACCCAGTACTTC. This translates into CASSVRGDQETQYF.

The chain employs TRBV7-9 and TRBJ1-2; no definite D call. Trimming stripped 5 bases from V and 2 bases from J, with 9 bases between. The CDR3 extends over 13 amino acids. From germline, CDR1 is SEHNR and CDR2 FQNEAQ (reference sequence). CDR3 coding DNA: TGTGCCAGCAGCGTACAGAAGAACTATGGCTACACCTTC. It yields the protein CASSVQKNYGYTF.

The chain carries TRBV7-9 and TRBJ2-3; the match to TRBD2 covers 10 bases. Trimming cost V 7 bases and J 3 bases; bases outside gene matches: 13. There are 17 residues in the CDR3. Germline assignment: CDR1 SEHNR and CDR2 FQNEAQ (reference sequence). CDR3 sequence (DNA): TGTGCCAGCACCGCGCACAGACTAGCGGGTGAAACAGATACGCAGTATTTT. It is translated as CASTAHRLAGETDTQYF.

This sequence joins TRBV28 and TRBJ1-1, with D possibly matching TRBD1 (6 bases). The V end lost 5 bases, the J end lost 4 bases, and 14 bases lay between the germline ends. Germline V gives CDR1 MDHEN, CDR2 SYDVKM. The length of the CDR3 is 14 residues. The CDR3 is CASSNYRVGTEAFF. The CDR3 DNA is TGTGCCAGCAGTAATTACAGGGTTGGCACTGAAGCTTTCTTT.

The rearrangement joins TRBV10-3 to TRBJ2-3; TRBD2 matches 11 bases. This CDR3 comprises 17 residues. The J segment lost 1 base and the V segment lost 0 bases, leaving 3 bases of the junction unmatched. From germline, CDR1 is ENHRY and CDR2 SYGVKD. CDR3 DNA: TGTGCCATCAGTGAGTCGGGGACTAGCGGAGGCACAGATACGCAGTATTTT. It yields the protein CAISESGTSGGTDTQYF.

The chain links TRBV19 to TRBJ1-5; TRBD1 aligns across 9 bases. The length of the CDR3 is 15 residues. Trimming removed 5 bases from V and 4 bases from J; junction bases left unmatched: 6. From germline, CDR1 is LNHDA and CDR2 SQIVND (reference sequence). The CDR3 protein is CASSAWDRVNQPQHF. CDR3 nucleotides: TGTGCCAGTAGTGCATGGGACAGGGTAAATCAGCCCCAGCATTTT.

This clone was detected only once. V usage is TRBV10-2 and J usage is TRBJ2-2, with D possibly being TRBD2 (5 bases). V was clipped by 2 bases and J by 6 bases, with 22 bases between them. CDR1 and CDR2 (germline): WSHSY, SAAADI. The CDR3 length is 18 residues. CDR3 coding DNA: TGCGCCAGCAGTGAGCGTCCCCAGGCCCTGATGGAGGCCGGGGAGCTGTTTTTT. Its translation is CASSERPQALMEAGELFF.

The chain combines TRBV15 with TRBJ2-4; D is undetermined. The V end was cut by 0 bases, the J end by 7 bases, with 13 bases between. The CDR3 is 15 residues long. Germline CDR1 and CDR2: LNHNV and YYDKDF (reference sequence). In nucleotides, the CDR3 is TGTGCCACCAGCAGAGAGGGCCCCAATAGGAACATTCAGTACTTC. Amino acid sequence: CATSREGPNRNIQYF.

This clone showed up just once. The chain recombines TRBV5-1 with TRBJ1-4, with D unresolved. Trimming shortened V by 5 bases and J by 4 bases, and 15 bases separated the two germline ends. Germline V gene lookup returns CDR1 SGHRS and CDR2 YFSETQ. CDR3 size: 15 residues. Written as DNA, the CDR3 is TGCGCCAGCAGTCTCCGGGGATTTTATAATGAAAAACTGTTTTTT. Protein sequence: CASSLRGFYNEKLFF.

The chain combines TRBV19 with TRBJ1-1; 8 bases map to TRBD1. Germline-derived CDR1 and CDR2 are LNHDA and SQIVND (reference sequence). The CDR3 has 13 amino acids. V lost 6 bases to trimming and J lost 11 bases; unmatched junction nucleotides: 11. The DNA for the CDR3 is TGTGCCAGTAGACGAGGGCAGGGGGCCAGTGCTTTCTTT. Its protein is CASRRGQGASAFF.

A few counts support this clone. The chain recombines TRBV10-2 with TRBJ1-1; D might be TRBD1 (6 bases). The CDR3 loop spans 15 amino acids. Germline assignment: CDR1 WSHSY and CDR2 SAAADI. Trimming removed 4 bases from V and 0 bases from J, with 12 bases in between. The DNA for the CDR3 is TGCGCCAGCAGTGGGATGGCAGGGGTGAACACTGAAGCTTTCTTT. This sequence encodes CASSGMAGVNTEAFF.

The V gene is TRBV6-5, the J gene TRBJ2-7; D remains ambiguous. The V and J ends lost 4 bases and 6 bases respectively, with 7 bases between them. Per the germline V gene, CDR1 is MNHEY and CDR2 is SVGAGI. The CDR3 extends over 11 amino acids. DNA for the CDR3: TGTGCCAGCAGTTTAAATCGCGAGCAGTACTTC. Its protein is CASSLNREQYF.

This clone has only a few counts. CDR3: CASSTGTVFYEQYF. DNA for the CDR3: TGTGCCAGCTCAACCGGGACAGTGTTTTACGAGCAGTACTTC. V gene TRBV18 combines with J gene TRBJ2-7, with 7 bases lining up with TRBD1. CDR1 and CDR2 from the germline V gene are KGHSH and LQKENI. The V gene end was trimmed by 5 bases and the J gene end by 4 bases; junction bases not matched to a gene: 8. CDR3 length: 14 residues.

The V and J genes are TRBV29-1 and TRBJ1-1; D is undetermined. This CDR3 contains 14 residues. V was cut by 4 bases and J by 6 bases, with 18 bases left in between. Germline V lookup: CDR1 SQVTM, CDR2 ANQGSEA. The CDR3 spells CSVALQTKSAEAFF. DNA of the CDR3: TGCAGCGTTGCTCTGCAGACTAAGAGCGCTGAAGCTTTCTTT.

The J gene is TRBJ2-5, the V gene TRBV19; no definite D call. The CDR3 spans 16 residues. The V and J ends lost 4 bases and 1 base respectively, with 16 bases between them. Germline lookup yields CDR1 LNHDA and CDR2 SQIVND (reference sequence). The CDR3: CASSTFSRNSQETQYF. Written as DNA, the CDR3 is TGTGCCAGTAGTACCTTTTCCAGGAACTCCCAAGAGACCCAGTACTTC.

The chain employs TRBV5-1 and TRBJ1-1; 7 bases fit TRBD1. The J segment lost 2 bases and the V segment lost 0 bases, leaving 7 bases of the junction unmatched. CDR1 and CDR2 (germline): SGHRS, YFSETQ. The CDR3 spans 16 residues. CDR3 loop: CASSLAGAGGNTEAFF. The DNA of the CDR3 is TGCGCCAGCAGCTTGGCTGGAGCAGGGGGAAACACTGAAGCTTTCTTT.

CDR3 in amino acids: CASSQAGKTQYF. The CDR3 DNA reads as TGCGCCAGCAGCCAAGCCGGGAAGACCCAGTACTTC. The rearrangement joins TRBV4-1 to TRBJ2-5; D is perhaps TRBD2 (5 bases). Germline V gives CDR1 MGHRA, CDR2 YSYEKL. V lost 1 base and J 6 bases, leaving 6 bases between the germline ends. The CDR3 loop spans 12 amino acids.

The DNA of the CDR3 is TGTGCCAGCAGTTTTCCCGGGACAGGATGTGAGCAGTTCTTC. Protein: CASSFPGTGCEQFF. The chain couples TRBV27 to TRBJ2-1, with 8 bases fitting TRBD1. Per germline, CDR1 MNHEY and CDR2 SMNVEV (reference sequence). V trimming: 3 bases; J trimming: 9 bases; junction bases outside the gene matches: 7. This CDR3 spans 14 amino acids.

This chain links TRBV15 with TRBJ2-2; D may be TRBD1 (6 bases). Germline-derived CDR1 and CDR2 are LNHNV and YYDKDF (reference sequence). The CDR3 loop spans 14 amino acids. Trimming stripped 2 bases from V and 6 bases from J, with 10 bases between. This CDR3 is CATSRPQGPGELFF. The CDR3, as DNA: TGTGCCACCAGCAGACCGCAGGGGCCCGGGGAGCTGTTTTTT. Full variable domain (outside the CDR3, taken from reference TRBV15 and TRBJ2-2): DAMVIQNPRYQVTQFGKPVTLSCSQTLNHNVMYWYQQKSSQAPKLLFHYYDKDFNNEADTPDNFQSRRPNTSFCFLDIRSPGLGDTAMYLCATSRPQGPGELFFGEGSRLTVL.

This sequence joins TRBV7-6 and TRBJ2-1; TRBD2 matches 10 bases. Per germline, CDR1 SGHVS and CDR2 FNYEAQ. The CDR3 runs 16 residues. V shed 0 bases and J 7 bases; nucleotides not matched to a gene: 6. CDR3 sequence: CASSLAPSGSSNEQFF. CDR3 in DNA: TGTGCCAGCAGCTTAGCGCCTAGCGGGAGCTCTAATGAGCAGTTCTTC.

V gene TRBV9 combines with J gene TRBJ2-5; D not resolved. CDR3 size: 14 residues. The V gene's germline CDR1 is SGDLS and CDR2 YYNGEE. Trimming cost V 4 bases and J 1 base, with 11 bases left between them. CDR3 coding DNA: TGTGCCAGCAGCTTACGACACCCCCAAGAGACCCAGTACTTC. This encodes CASSLRHPQETQYF.

The CDR3 nucleotides are TGTGCCAGCAGTCCCCCGGGGACAGGCATTCAGTACTTC. Protein: CASSPPGTGIQYF. The chain couples TRBV6-6 to TRBJ2-4, with 8 bases fitting TRBD1. Germline V lookup: CDR1 MNHNY, CDR2 SVGAGI (reference sequence). This CDR3 comprises 13 residues. The V and J ends lost 5 bases and 9 bases, in that order; junction bases with no gene match: 6.

This clone occurred once. The junction and the germline gene differ at one end; a read error may be behind it. The genes are TRBV7-7 and TRBJ1-1; perhaps TRBD1 as D (6 bases). The CDR3 spans 15 residues. The germline V gene encodes CDR1 SSHAT and CDR2 FNYEAQ (reference sequence). CDR3 sequence: CASSPAGTPNTEAFF. CDR3 nucleotides: TGTGCTAGCAGCCCTGCCGGGACACCGAACACTGAAGCTTTCTTT.